Below, 8 T cell receptor beta chains from the same sample are listed, as sequenced in a study of blood T cells in healthy people across ages. The authors ran a second PCR of 7 to 11 cycles using a sample-barcoded 5' primer and a J-beta primer mix. TCRdb itself ran the 5' RACE reads through MiXCR, one entry per CDR3 protein. The table includes roughly 2 million distinct CDR3 sequences, around half detected once. Sample: blood. These receptors all come from a woman in her thirties or forties in good health.

The chain uses TRBV5-8 and TRBJ2-7, with 9 bases identical to TRBD1. The germline gives CDR1 SGHTS, CDR2 YDEGEE. The CDR3 sequence is 15 residues long. Trimming at V came to 3 bases and at J to 4 bases, leaving 8 bases not matched to a gene. CDR3 sequence (DNA): TGTGCCAGCAGCTCTAAGGGACAGGGTCGGTACGAGCAGTACTTC. Translating gives CASSSKGQGRYEQYF.

This chain links TRBV11-2 with TRBJ2-1, with TRBD2 identical over 9 bases. The CDR3 runs 15 residues. Trimming removed 5 bases from V and 4 bases from J; junction bases left unmatched: 6. The germline CDR1 and CDR2 sequences are SGHAT and FQNNGV. The CDR3 sequence is CASSPQSGGYNEQFF. The CDR3 nucleotides are TGTGCCAGCAGCCCCCAGAGCGGGGGGTACAATGAGCAGTTCTTC.

The chain combines TRBV20-1 with TRBJ2-4; TRBD1 agrees at 9 bases. In germline, CDR1 is DFQATT, CDR2 SNEGSKA (reference sequence). The ends lost 5 bases at V and 9 bases at J; junction bases unmatched: 5. This CDR3 spans 12 amino acids. The CDR3 sequence: CSAFQDRGIQYF. CDR3 sequence (DNA): TGCAGTGCTTTTCAGGACAGGGGCATTCAGTACTTC.

The chain joins TRBV20-1 to TRBJ2-1; TRBD2 matches at 9 bases. Looked up from germline, CDR1 is DFQATT and CDR2 is SNEGSKA (reference sequence). V lost 6 bases to trimming and J lost 7 bases; unmatched junction nucleotides: 10. This CDR3 is 14 amino acids long. The CDR3 DNA sequence: TGCAGTGCCGCTAGACTAGCGGTTTTGAATGAGCAGTTCTTC. It specifies CSAARLAVLNEQFF.

The chain carries TRBV4-2 and TRBJ1-1, with no clear D. The CDR3 totals 13 residues. V dropped 4 bases and J dropped 4 bases, with 10 bases sitting between them. Germline-derived CDR1 and CDR2 are LGHNA and YNFKEQ. The CDR3 loop reads CASSRGRGTEAFF. CDR3 DNA sequence: TGTGCCAGCAGCCGCGGACGTGGCACTGAAGCTTTCTTT.

The chain recombines TRBV6-5 with TRBJ2-7, with 7 bases aligning to TRBD1. The CDR3 covers 16 residues. Looked up from germline, CDR1 is MNHEY and CDR2 is SVGAGI. The V gene end was trimmed by 6 bases and the J gene end by 7 bases; junction bases not matched to a gene: 18. The DNA of the CDR3 is TGTGCCAGCAGCGACCTCCAGACAGGGACCCCCTGGGAGCAGTACTTC. This translates into CASSDLQTGTPWEQYF.

This clonotype has just a few counts. The chain carries TRBV6-2 or TRBV6-3 and TRBJ2-4, with 8 bases matching TRBD1. The better agreement between TRBJ2-7 and the DNA end casts doubt on the J call. The CDR3 has 15 residues. The germline V gene encodes CDR1 MNHEY and CDR2 SVGEGT. CDR3 in amino acids: CASRRPQGASTEQYF. The CDR3 region has the DNA TGTGCCAGCAGACGCCCGCAGGGGGCCTCAACCGAGCAGTACTTC.

This clonotype came up a few times. The chain carries TRBV28 and TRBJ2-1; 12 bases line up with TRBD2. The V gene end was trimmed by 6 bases and the J gene end by 5 bases; junction bases not matched to a gene: 5. There are 15 residues in the CDR3. Germline V gives CDR1 MDHEN, CDR2 SYDVKM. The CDR3 sequence is CASRLLAGGNNEQFF. The CDR3 coding sequence is TGTGCCAGCAGGCTCCTAGCGGGGGGGAACAATGAGCAGTTCTTC.